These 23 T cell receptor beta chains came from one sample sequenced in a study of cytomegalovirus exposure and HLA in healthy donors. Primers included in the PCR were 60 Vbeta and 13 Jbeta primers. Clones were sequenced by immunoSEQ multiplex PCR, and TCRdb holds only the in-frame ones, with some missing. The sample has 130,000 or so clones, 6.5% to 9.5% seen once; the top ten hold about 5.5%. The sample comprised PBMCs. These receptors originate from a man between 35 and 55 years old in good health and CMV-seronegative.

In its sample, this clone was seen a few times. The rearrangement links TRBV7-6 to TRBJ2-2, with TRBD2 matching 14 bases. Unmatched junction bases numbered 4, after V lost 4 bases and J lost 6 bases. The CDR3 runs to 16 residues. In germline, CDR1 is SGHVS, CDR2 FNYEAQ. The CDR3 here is CASSSTSGGAPGELFF. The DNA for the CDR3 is TGTGCCAGCAGCTCGACTAGCGGGGGGGCCCCCGGGGAGCTGTTTTTT.

This CDR3 reads CASSFLQGETQYF. CDR3 in DNA: TGTGCCAGCAGCTTTTTACAGGGCGAGACCCAGTACTTC. The chain uses TRBV11-3 and TRBJ2-5, with D possibly matching TRBD1 (6 bases). Germline V gene sequence: CDR1 SGHNT, CDR2 YENEEA. There are 13 residues in the CDR3. V was clipped by 3 bases and J by 5 bases, with 10 bases between them.

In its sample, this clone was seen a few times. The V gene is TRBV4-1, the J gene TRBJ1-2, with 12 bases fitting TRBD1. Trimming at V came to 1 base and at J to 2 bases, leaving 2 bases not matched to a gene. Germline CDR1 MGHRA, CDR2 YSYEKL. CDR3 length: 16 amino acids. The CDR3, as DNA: TGCGCCAGCAGCCAAGCCGGGACAGGGGGCAACTATGGCTACACCTTC. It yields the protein CASSQAGTGGNYGYTF.

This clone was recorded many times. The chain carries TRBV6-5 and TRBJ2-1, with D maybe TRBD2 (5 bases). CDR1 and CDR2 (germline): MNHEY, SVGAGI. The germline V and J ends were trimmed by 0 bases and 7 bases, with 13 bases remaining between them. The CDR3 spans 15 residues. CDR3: CASSYSSGEGNEQFF. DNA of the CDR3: TGTGCCAGCAGTTACTCCAGCGGAGAAGGGAATGAGCAGTTCTTC.

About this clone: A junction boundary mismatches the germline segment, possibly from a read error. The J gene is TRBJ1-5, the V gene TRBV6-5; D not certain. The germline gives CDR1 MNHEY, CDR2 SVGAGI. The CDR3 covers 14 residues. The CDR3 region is CTSRPSRGNQPQHF. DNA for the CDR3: TGTACCAGCAGGCCCAGCCGGGGCAATCAGCCCCAGCATTTT.

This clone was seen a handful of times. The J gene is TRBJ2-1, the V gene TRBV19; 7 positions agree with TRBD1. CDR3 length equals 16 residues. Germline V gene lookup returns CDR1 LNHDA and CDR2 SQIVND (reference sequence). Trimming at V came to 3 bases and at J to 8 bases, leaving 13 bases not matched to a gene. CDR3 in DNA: TGTGCCAGTAGTATCGTAGAAGGGGGCAATTTTGATGAGCAGTTCTTC. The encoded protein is CASSIVEGGNFDEQFF.

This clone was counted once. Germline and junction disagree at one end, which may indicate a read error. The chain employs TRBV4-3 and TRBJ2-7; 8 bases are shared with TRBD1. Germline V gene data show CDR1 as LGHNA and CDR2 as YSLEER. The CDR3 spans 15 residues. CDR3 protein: CASSQQRTGRYEKYF. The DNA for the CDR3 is TGCGCCAGCAGCCAACAAAGGACAGGGAGATACGAGAAGTACTTT.

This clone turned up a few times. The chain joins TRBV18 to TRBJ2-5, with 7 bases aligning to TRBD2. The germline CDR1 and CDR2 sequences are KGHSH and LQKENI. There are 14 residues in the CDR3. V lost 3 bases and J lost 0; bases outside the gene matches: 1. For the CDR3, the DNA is TGTGCCAGCTCACCCAGCGGGGACCAAGAGACCCAGTACTTC. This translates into CASSPSGDQETQYF.

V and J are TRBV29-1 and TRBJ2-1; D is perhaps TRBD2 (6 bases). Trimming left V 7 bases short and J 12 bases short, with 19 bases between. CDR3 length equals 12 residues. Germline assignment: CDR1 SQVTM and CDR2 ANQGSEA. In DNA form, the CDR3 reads TGCAGCGCCGGACGGGGAGGAGCTGGGCAGTTCTTC. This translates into CSAGRGGAGQFF.

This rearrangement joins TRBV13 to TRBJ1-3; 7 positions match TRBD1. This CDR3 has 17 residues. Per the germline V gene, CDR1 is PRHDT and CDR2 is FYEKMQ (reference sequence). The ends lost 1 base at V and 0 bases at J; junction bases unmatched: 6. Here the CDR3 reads CASSLETGPNSGNTIYF. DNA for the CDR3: TGTGCCAGCAGCTTAGAGACAGGGCCCAACTCTGGAAACACCATATATTTT. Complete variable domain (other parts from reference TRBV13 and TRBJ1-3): AAGVIQSPRHLIKEKRETATLKCYPIPRHDTVYWYQQGPGQDPQFLISFYEKMQSDKGSIPDRFSAQQFSDYHSELNMSSLELGDSALYFCASSLETGPNSGNTIYFGEGSWLTVV.

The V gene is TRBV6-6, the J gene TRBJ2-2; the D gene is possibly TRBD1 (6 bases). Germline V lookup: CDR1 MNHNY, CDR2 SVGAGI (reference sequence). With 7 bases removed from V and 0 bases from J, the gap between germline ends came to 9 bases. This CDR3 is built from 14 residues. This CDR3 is CASKRTANTGELFF. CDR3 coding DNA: TGTGCCAGCAAACGGACAGCGAACACCGGGGAGCTGTTTTTT.

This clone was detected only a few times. The CDR3 DNA is TGTGCCAGCAGTTTAGTAGCAACTAATGAAAAACTGTTTTTT. Its protein product is CASSLVATNEKLFF. The J gene is TRBJ1-4, the V gene TRBV27; the D is unclear. Trimming took off 2 bases at V and 0 bases at J, with 4 bases between the two ends. This CDR3 contains 14 residues. Germline V gene lookup returns CDR1 MNHEY and CDR2 SMNVEV (reference sequence).

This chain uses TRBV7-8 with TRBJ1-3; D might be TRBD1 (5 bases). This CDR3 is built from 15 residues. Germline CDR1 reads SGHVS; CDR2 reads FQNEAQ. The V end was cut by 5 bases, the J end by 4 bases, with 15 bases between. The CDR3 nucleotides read TGTGCCAGCAGCGACGCTCAGGGATGGGGAAACACCATATATTTT. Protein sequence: CASSDAQGWGNTIYF.

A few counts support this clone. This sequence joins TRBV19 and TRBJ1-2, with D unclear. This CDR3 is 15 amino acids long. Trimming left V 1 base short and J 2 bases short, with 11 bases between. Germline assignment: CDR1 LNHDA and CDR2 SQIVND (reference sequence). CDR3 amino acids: CASSIVPGTNYGYTF. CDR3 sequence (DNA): TGTGCCAGTAGTATAGTACCAGGAACCAACTATGGCTACACCTTC. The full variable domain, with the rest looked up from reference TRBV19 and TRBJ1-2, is DGGITQSPKYLFRKEGQNVTLSCEQNLNHDAMYWYRQDPGQGLRLIYYSQIVNDFQKGDIAEGYSVSREKKESFPLTVTSAQKNPTAFYLCASSIVPGTNYGYTFGSGTRLTVV.

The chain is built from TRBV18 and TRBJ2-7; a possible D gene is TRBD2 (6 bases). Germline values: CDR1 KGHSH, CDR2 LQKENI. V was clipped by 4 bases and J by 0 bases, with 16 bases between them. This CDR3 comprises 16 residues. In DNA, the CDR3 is TGTGCCAGCTCACTGACCCCACGGGACTCCTCCTACGAGCAGTACTTC. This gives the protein CASSLTPRDSSYEQYF.

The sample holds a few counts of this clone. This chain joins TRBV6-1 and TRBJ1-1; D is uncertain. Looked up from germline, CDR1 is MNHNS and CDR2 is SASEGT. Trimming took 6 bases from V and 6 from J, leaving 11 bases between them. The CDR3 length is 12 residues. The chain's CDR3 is CASRYLNAEAFF. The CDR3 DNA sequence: TGTGCCAGCAGATACCTAAACGCTGAAGCTTTCTTT.

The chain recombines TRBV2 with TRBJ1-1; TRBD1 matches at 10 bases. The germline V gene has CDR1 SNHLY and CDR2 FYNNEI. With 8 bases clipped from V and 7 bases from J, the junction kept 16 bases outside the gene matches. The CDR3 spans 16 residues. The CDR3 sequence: CASGSGTGAQGGEAFF. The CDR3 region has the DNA TGTGCCAGCGGCTCCGGGACAGGGGCTCAGGGGGGTGAAGCTTTCTTT.

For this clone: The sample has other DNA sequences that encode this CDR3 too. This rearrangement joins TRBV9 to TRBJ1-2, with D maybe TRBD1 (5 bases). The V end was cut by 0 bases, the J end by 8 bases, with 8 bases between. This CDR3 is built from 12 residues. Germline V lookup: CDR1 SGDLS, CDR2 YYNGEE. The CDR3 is CASSVGGYGYTF. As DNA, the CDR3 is TGTGCCAGCAGCGTAGGGGGCTACGGCTACACCTTC.

CDR3 bases: TGTGCCAGCAGCCCGACAGGGTTAGGTGAAAAACTGTTTTTT. Translating gives CASSPTGLGEKLFF. The chain uses TRBV7-9 and TRBJ1-4, with 7 bases lining up with TRBD1. The CDR3 has 14 residues. Germline-derived CDR1 and CDR2 are SEHNR and FQNEAQ (reference sequence). V was pared by 5 bases and J by 7 bases, with 7 bases of the junction left unmatched.

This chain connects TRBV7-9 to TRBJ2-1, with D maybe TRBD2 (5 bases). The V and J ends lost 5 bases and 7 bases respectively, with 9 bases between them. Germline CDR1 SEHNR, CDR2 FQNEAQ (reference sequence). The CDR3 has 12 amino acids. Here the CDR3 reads CASSVLGNEQFF. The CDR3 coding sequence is TGTGCCAGCAGCGTACTAGGTAATGAGCAGTTCTTC.

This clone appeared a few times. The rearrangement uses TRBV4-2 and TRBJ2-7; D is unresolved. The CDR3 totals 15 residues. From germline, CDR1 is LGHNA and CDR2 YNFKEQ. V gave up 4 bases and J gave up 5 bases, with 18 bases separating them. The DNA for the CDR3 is TGTGCCAGCAGCCTTGCCGGGTCCCCAGAGGACGAGCAGTACTTC. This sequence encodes CASSLAGSPEDEQYF.

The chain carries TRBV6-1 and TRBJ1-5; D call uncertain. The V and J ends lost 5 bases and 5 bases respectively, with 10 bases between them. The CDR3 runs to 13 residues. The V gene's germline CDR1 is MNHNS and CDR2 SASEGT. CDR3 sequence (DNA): TGTGCCAGCAGTCCGAGTTTCCATCAGCCCCAGCATTTT. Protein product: CASSPSFHQPQHF.

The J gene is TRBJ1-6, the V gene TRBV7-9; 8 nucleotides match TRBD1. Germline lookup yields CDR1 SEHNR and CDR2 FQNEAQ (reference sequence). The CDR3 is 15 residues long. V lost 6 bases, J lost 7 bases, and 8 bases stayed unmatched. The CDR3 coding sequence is TGTGCCAGCAGAGAAACAGGGGGAAGGAATTCACCCCTCCACTTT. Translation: CASRETGGRNSPLHF.